The 11 T cell receptor gamma chains presented below share a single source sample, sequenced in a study of Vδ1+ human thymocytes. Study-wide results and caveats: Thymic TRG and TRD repertoires appeared highly polyclonal.

These receptors have no identified antigens. Sequences come from RNA converted to cDNA by reverse transcription. Multiplex PCR used pooled V-gene forward primers and a constant-region reverse primer to amplify CDR3s. TCRdb re-called the multiplex PCR reads through CATT. The sample holds approximately 20,000 gamma-chain clones, roughly 13% seen once. The specimen sequenced was Vdelta1+ gamma-delta thymocytes from the thymus. Subset in this sample: FACS-sorted CD3+ TCRalphabeta- TCRVdelta1+ TCRVdelta2- thymocytes. Receptors were obtained from a child younger than two who had congenital heart surgery.

A few counts support this clone. This chain uses TRGV4 with TRGJ1 or TRGJ2. This CDR3 spans 11 amino acids. Per germline, CDR1 EGSTGY and CDR2 YDSYTSSV. The junction had 9 bases not matched to a gene; V was cut back by 6 bases and J by 10 bases. The CDR3 DNA reads TGTGCCACCTGGAAGGCAATGAAGAAACTCTTT. Its protein product is CATWKAMKKLF.

This clone was seen a handful of times. The chain links TRGV5 to TRGJ1 or TRGJ2. Germline values: CDR1 VINAFY, CDR2 YDVSNSKD. J gave up 0 bases and V 3 bases, and 8 bases lay outside the gene matches. The CDR3 totals 15 residues. The CDR3 reads CATWDQDSNYYKKLF. CDR3 nucleotides: TGTGCCACCTGGGACCAAGATTCGAATTATTATAAGAAACTCTTT.

This clone appeared a few times. The genes are TRGV4 and TRGJP1. The germline gives CDR1 EGSTGY, CDR2 YDSYTSSV. With V trimmed by 4 bases and J by 8 bases, 10 bases remained unmatched. CDR3 length: 14 amino acids. CDR3 protein: CATWEITVGWFKIF. Written as DNA, the CDR3 is TGTGCCACCTGGGAGATAACTGTAGGTTGGTTCAAGATATTT.

This chain uses TRGV8 with TRGJ1 or TRGJ2. Losses at the gene ends were 4 bases for V and 11 bases for J; bases not matched to a gene: 2. Germline assignment: CDR1 VENAVY and CDR2 YDSYNSRV. CDR3 length: 9 amino acids. The CDR3 loop reads CATWEEKLF. The CDR3 nucleotides read TGTGCCACCTGGGAAGAGAAACTCTTT.

This clone was counted a few times. The same CDR3 can be traced to other DNA sequences in this sample. The gene calls are TRGV9 and TRGJ1 or TRGJ2. This CDR3 is 11 amino acids long. Germline-derived CDR1 and CDR2 are GITISATS and ISYDGTV (reference sequence). V lost 1 base, J lost 9 bases, and 3 bases stayed unmatched. The CDR3 DNA reads as TGTGCCTTGTGGGAGGTATCTAAGAAACTCTTT. This sequence encodes CALWEVSKKLF.

In the case of this clone: The sample contains more than one DNA sequence encoding this CDR3. The chain is built from TRGV4 and TRGJ1 or TRGJ2. The CDR3 runs to 13 residues. Germline V gives CDR1 EGSTGY, CDR2 YDSYTSSV. The V and J ends lost 0 bases and 7 bases, in that order; junction bases with no gene match: 6. This CDR3 reads CATWDGRRYKKLF. The CDR3 coding sequence is TGTGCCACCTGGGATGGGAGGAGGTATAAGAAACTCTTT.

This clone was counted only a few times. This sequence joins TRGV8 and TRGJ1 or TRGJ2. This CDR3 spans 15 amino acids. Germline-derived CDR1 and CDR2 are VENAVY and YDSYNSRV. Trimming removed 4 bases from V and 0 bases from J; junction bases left unmatched: 9. CDR3 sequence: CATWENNLNYYKKLF. CDR3 DNA sequence: TGTGCCACCTGGGAGAACAACCTGAATTATTATAAGAAACTCTTT.

This clone was counted between two and nine times. The same CDR3 is also encoded by other DNA sequences in this sample. The rearrangement joins TRGV9 to TRGJ1 or TRGJ2. Per the germline V gene, CDR1 is GITISATS and CDR2 is ISYDGTV (reference sequence). V trimming: 1 base; J trimming: 3 bases; junction bases outside the gene matches: 3. The CDR3 runs 13 residues. The CDR3 region has the DNA TGTGCCTTGTGGGAGGTCTTTTATTATAAGAAACTCTTT. Protein: CALWEVFYYKKLF.

This clone was seen only a few times. The chain has TRGV9 and TRGJ1 or TRGJ2. The junction had 10 bases not matched to a gene; V was cut back by 1 base and J by 7 bases. Germline V gives CDR1 GITISATS, CDR2 ISYDGTV (reference sequence). This CDR3 spans 14 amino acids. This CDR3 is CALWEVLPGYKKLF. DNA of the CDR3: TGTGCCTTGTGGGAGGTCCTCCCGGGGTATAAGAAACTCTTT.

By share of the sample, this clone is medium-sized. The rearrangement joins TRGV5 to TRGJ1 or TRGJ2. CDR1 and CDR2 (germline): VINAFY, YDVSNSKD. Trimming removed 1 base from V and 3 bases from J; junction bases left unmatched: 3. The CDR3 spans 13 residues. Written as DNA, the CDR3 is TGTGCCACCTGGGACAGCCCTTATTATAAGAAACTCTTT. Protein sequence: CATWDSPYYKKLF.

The rearrangement joins TRGV4 to TRGJ1 or TRGJ2. The CDR3 runs 16 residues. The V segment lost 1 base and the J segment 2 bases; nucleotides outside the gene matches: 11. Germline assignment: CDR1 EGSTGY and CDR2 YDSYTSSV. The CDR3 protein is CATWDGNATDYYKKLF. The CDR3 DNA reads TGTGCCACCTGGGATGGAAATGCGACTGATTATTATAAGAAACTCTTT.